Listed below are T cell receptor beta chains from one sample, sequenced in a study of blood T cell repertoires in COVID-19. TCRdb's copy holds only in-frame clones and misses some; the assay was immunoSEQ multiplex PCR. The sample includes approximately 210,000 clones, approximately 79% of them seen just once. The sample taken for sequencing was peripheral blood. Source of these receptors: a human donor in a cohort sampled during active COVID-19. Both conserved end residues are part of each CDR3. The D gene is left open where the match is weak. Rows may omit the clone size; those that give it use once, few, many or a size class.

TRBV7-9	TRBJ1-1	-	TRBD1	CASSLTAGGTEAFF	TGTGCCAGCAGCTTAACCGCAGGGGGGACTGAAGCTTTCTTT
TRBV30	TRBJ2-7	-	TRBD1	CAWSPPGQRTYEQYF	TGTGCCTGGAGTCCGCCGGGACAGCGCACCTACGAGCAGTACTTC
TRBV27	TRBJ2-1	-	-	CASSPTGYNEQFF	TGTGCCAGCAGTCCCACAGGCTACAATGAGCAGTTCTTC
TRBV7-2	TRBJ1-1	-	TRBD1	CASSLGGGPAEAFF	TGTGCCAGCAGCTTAGGAGGGGGCCCCGCTGAAGCTTTCTTT
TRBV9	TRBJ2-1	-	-	CASSVGSEQFF	TGTGCCAGCAGCGTTGGTAGTGAGCAGTTCTTC
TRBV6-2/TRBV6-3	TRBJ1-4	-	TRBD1	CASSSGTGLSEKLFF	TGTGCCAGCAGCTCCGGGACAGGACTTAGTGAAAAACTGTTTTTT
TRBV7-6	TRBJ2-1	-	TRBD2	CASSLVAGAGNEQFF	TGTGCCAGCAGCCTTGTAGCGGGAGCAGGCAATGAGCAGTTCTTC
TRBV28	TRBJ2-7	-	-	CASSERTAYEQYF	TGTGCCAGCAGCGAAAGGACAGCCTACGAGCAGTACTTC
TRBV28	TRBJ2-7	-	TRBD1	CASSWGQRSYEQYF	TGTGCCAGCAGTTGGGGACAGCGCTCCTACGAGCAGTACTTC
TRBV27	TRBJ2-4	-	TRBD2	CASSSRLAESKNIQYF	TGTGCCAGCAGTTCCCGACTAGCGGAGAGCAAAAACATTCAGTACTTC
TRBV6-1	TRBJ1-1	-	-	CASSENGALNTEAFF	TGTGCCAGCAGTGAAAATGGGGCCCTGAACACTGAAGCTTTCTTT
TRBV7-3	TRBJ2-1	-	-	CASSAGGGRSNEQFF	TGTGCCAGCAGCGCAGGTGGAGGGAGGTCCAATGAGCAGTTCTTC
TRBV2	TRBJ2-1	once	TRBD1	CASSPGQGNEQFF	TGTGCCAGCAGTCCCGGACAGGGGAATGAGCAGTTCTTC
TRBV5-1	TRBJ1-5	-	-	CASSTGGKVTYQPQHF	TGCGCCAGCAGTACCGGGGGGAAAGTGACTTATCAGCCCCAGCATTTT
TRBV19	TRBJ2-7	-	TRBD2	CASSILAGAYEQYF	TGTGCCAGTAGTATCTTAGCGGGAGCCTACGAGCAGTACTTC
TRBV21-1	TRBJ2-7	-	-	CASSKDASGSSYEQYF	TGTGCCAGCAGCAAAGACGCTAGCGGGAGCTCCTACGAGCAGTACTTC
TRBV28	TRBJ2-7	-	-	CASTIGSRSSYEQYF	TGTGCCAGCACTATTGGGTCTAGGAGCTCCTACGAGCAGTACTTC
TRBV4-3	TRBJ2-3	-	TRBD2	CASSQVIAGEEDTQYF	TGCGCCAGCAGCCAAGTTATAGCGGGTGAGGAAGATACGCAGTATTTT
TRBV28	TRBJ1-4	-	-	CASSSKLAGEGKLFF	TGTGCCAGCAGTTCCAAGCTTGCAGGCGAGGGAAAACTGTTTTTT
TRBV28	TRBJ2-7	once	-	CASSWGGGGYEQYF	TGTGCCAGCAGTTGGGGAGGGGGAGGCTACGAGCAGTACTTC
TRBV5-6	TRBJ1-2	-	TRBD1	CASNRLGQDYGYTF	TGTGCCAGCAACCGGCTCGGACAGGACTATGGCTACACCTTC
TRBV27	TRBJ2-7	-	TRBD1	CASSLSQGAGEQYF	TGTGCCAGCAGTTTATCCCAGGGGGCGGGCGAGCAGTACTTC
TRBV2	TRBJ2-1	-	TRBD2	CASSWASGGYEQFF	TGTGCCAGCAGTTGGGCTAGCGGGGGTTATGAGCAGTTCTTC
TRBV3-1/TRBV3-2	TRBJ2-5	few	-	CASSQETRSGEETQYF	TGTGCCAGCAGCCAAGAGACCCGCTCTGGGGAGGAGACCCAGTACTTC
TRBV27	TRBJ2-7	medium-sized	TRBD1	CASSLGTGFDYEQYF	TGTGCCAGCAGTTTAGGGACAGGGTTCGACTACGAGCAGTACTTC
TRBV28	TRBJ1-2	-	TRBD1	CASSLYEPGQGNGYTF	TGTGCCAGCAGTCTCTATGAGCCGGGACAGGGGAACGGCTACACCTTC
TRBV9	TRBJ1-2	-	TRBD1	CASSVLDRGYGYTF	TGTGCCAGCAGCGTCCTGGACAGGGGCTATGGCTACACCTTC
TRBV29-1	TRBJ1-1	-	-	CSVGQGGGTEAFF	TGCAGCGTTGGGCAGGGAGGTGGCACTGAAGCTTTCTTT
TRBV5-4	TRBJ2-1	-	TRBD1	CASSSSDRGNEQFF	TGTGCCAGCAGCTCCTCGGACAGGGGGAATGAGCAGTTCTTC
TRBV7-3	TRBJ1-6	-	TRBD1	CASSLSDRVNSPLHF	TGTGCCAGCAGTTTATCCGACAGGGTAAATTCACCCCTCCACTTT
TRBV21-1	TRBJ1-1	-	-	CASSLYRGPRNTEAFF	TGTGCCAGCAGCCTTTACAGGGGACCGCGTAACACTGAAGCTTTCTTT
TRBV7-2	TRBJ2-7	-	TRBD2	CASSVGTSGRAYEQYF	TGTGCCAGCAGCGTGGGGACTAGCGGGAGGGCCTACGAGCAGTACTTC
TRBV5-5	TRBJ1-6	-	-	CASSWVGRGNSPLHF	TGTGCCAGCAGCTGGGTGGGCAGGGGAAATTCACCCCTCCACTTT
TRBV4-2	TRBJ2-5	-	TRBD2	CASSQVRLAGGGETQYF	TGTGCCAGCAGCCAAGTTCGGCTAGCGGGAGGAGGTGAGACCCAGTACTTC
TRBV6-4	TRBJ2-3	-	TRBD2	CASSDLGGTTDTQYF	TGTGCCAGCAGTGACTTGGGGGGGACCACAGATACGCAGTATTTT
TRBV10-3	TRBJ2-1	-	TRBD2	CAAGWRERYNEQFF	TGTGCCGCGGGGTGGCGGGAGAGGTACAATGAGCAGTTCTTC
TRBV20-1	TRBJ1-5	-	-	CSASQGSRDNQPQHF	TGCAGTGCTAGTCAGGGGTCGCGCGACAATCAGCCCCAGCATTTT
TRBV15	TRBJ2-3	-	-	CATSRGMSARGTDTQYF	TGTGCCACCAGCAGAGGGATGAGCGCGAGGGGCACAGATACGCAGTATTTT
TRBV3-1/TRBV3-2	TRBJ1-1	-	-	CASSQNRATEAFF	TGTGCCAGCAGCCAAAACAGGGCCACTGAAGCTTTCTTT
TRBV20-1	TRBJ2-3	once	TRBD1	CSARGDRGKYF	TGCAGTGCTAGAGGCGACAGGGGGAAGTATTTT
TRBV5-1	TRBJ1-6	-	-	CASSAAKSSYNSPLHF	TGCGCCAGCAGCGCAGCGAAGAGCTCCTATAATTCACCCCTCCACTTT
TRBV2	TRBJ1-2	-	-	CASSEDSSGGYTF	TGTGCCAGCAGTGAGGACTCCTCGGGAGGCTACACCTTC
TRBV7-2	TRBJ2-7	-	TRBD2	CASSLERGTPYEQYF	TGTGCCAGCAGCTTAGAGCGGGGGACCCCCTACGAGCAGTACTTC
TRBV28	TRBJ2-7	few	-	CASRGAGRGGFEQYF	TGTGCCAGCAGGGGGGCCGGACGGGGCGGGTTCGAGCAGTACTTC
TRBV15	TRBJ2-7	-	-	CATSKTLLNPYEQYF	TGTGCCACCAGCAAGACTCTCCTAAATCCCTACGAGCAGTACTTC
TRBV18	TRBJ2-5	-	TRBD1	CASSPQGATGETQYF	TGTGCCAGCTCACCACAGGGGGCGACGGGAGAGACCCAGTACTTC